The next 26 T cell receptor beta chains were all read from a single sample in a study of blood T cell repertoires in COVID-19. The repertoire was sequenced with immunoSEQ multiplex PCR; TCRdb's copy has only in-frame clones and lacks some. Of more than 95,000 clones listed, about 80% are singletons. What was sequenced was peripheral blood. The source is a woman aged 80 or over with active or convalescent COVID-19.

In nucleotides, the CDR3 is TGCAGCGTTGAATTTAGGGGAAACATTCAGTACTTC. Translating it yields CSVEFRGNIQYF. The V call is TRBV29-1, the J call TRBJ2-4; possibly TRBD1 for D (5 bases). Trimming took 2 bases from V and 6 from J, leaving 8 bases between them. Germline V gene data show CDR1 as SQVTM and CDR2 as ANQGSEA. The length of the CDR3 is 12 residues.

V gene TRBV5-6 combines with J gene TRBJ2-3, with TRBD2 as a possible D gene (5 bases). The ends were cut back, 4 bases at V and 1 base at J, with 19 bases in the middle. The CDR3 loop spans 17 amino acids. Germline CDR1 SGHDT, CDR2 YYEEEE. CDR3 region: CASSASFRTGGTDTQYF. The CDR3 DNA follows: TGTGCCAGCAGCGCCTCCTTCCGGACCGGGGGCACAGATACGCAGTATTTT.

This clone was seen once. The chain links TRBV6-5 to TRBJ2-7, with 8 bases lining up with TRBD2. The CDR3 is 15 residues long. The germline CDR1 and CDR2 sequences are MNHEY and SVGAGI. V shed 0 bases and J 4 bases; nucleotides not matched to a gene: 5. CDR3 nucleotides: TGTGCCAGCAGTTACTCTGGCAGCGGGAGATACGAGCAGTACTTC. Its protein product is CASSYSGSGRYEQYF.

The CDR3 sequence: CASSLSLGLGFSGANVLTF. CDR3 sequence (DNA): TGTGCCAGCAGTTTGTCTCTCGGTCTCGGGTTCTCTGGGGCCAACGTCCTGACTTTC. The V and J genes are TRBV27 and TRBJ2-6; D uncertain. Germline V gene lookup returns CDR1 MNHEY and CDR2 SMNVEV (reference sequence). Trimming left V 3 bases short and J 0 bases short, with 18 bases between. The CDR3 sequence is 19 residues long.

This chain connects TRBV18 to TRBJ1-6, with 10 bases identical to TRBD1. This CDR3 spans 15 amino acids. Germline CDR1 reads KGHSH; CDR2 reads LQKENI. Trimming took 4 bases from V and 7 from J; bases not matched to a gene: 4. The CDR3 region is CASSLDRGLNSPLHF. The CDR3 DNA is TGTGCCAGCTCACTAGACAGGGGGCTCAATTCACCCCTCCACTTT.

There are a few counts of this clone. The chain links TRBV28 to TRBJ1-2; D unresolved. Germline values: CDR1 MDHEN, CDR2 SYDVKM. V lost 7 bases and J lost 2, with 14 bases in between. The CDR3 is 14 residues long. The CDR3 DNA follows: TGTGCCAGCAACATGGGCCCCACCAACTATGGCTACACCTTC. Its protein product is CASNMGPTNYGYTF.

The chain recombines TRBV2 with TRBJ1-2, with TRBD1 matching over 7 bases. Unmatched junction bases numbered 8, after V lost 7 bases and J lost 0 bases. CDR3 length: 15 amino acids. Germline V CDR1 and CDR2: SNHLY, FYNNEI. The DNA for the CDR3 is TGTGCCAGCACCTGGGTCCAGGGGGCTAACTATGGCTACACCTTC. Its translation: CASTWVQGANYGYTF. Full variable domain (missing parts from reference TRBV2 and TRBJ1-2): EPEVTQTPSHQVTQMGQEVILRCVPISNHLYFYWYRQILGQKVEFLVSFYNNEISEKSEIFDDQFSVERPDGSNFTLKIRSTKLEDSAMYFCASTWVQGANYGYTFGSGTRLTVV.

This chain uses TRBV6-5 with TRBJ2-5, with a tentative D call TRBD2 (5 bases). CDR3 length: 13 residues. Between the trimmed V and J ends, which lost 7 bases and 5 bases, there was a span of 14 bases. CDR1 is MNHEY, CDR2 SVGAGI, per germline. The CDR3 DNA is TGTGCCAGCACCCCGCGGGCTGGTGAGACCCAGTACTTC. It yields the protein CASTPRAGETQYF.

The rearrangement links TRBV5-1 to TRBJ1-6; D not resolved. Germline V gene lookup returns CDR1 SGHRS and CDR2 YFSETQ. The CDR3 has 15 residues. The V end was cut by 0 bases, the J end by 9 bases, with 13 bases between. As DNA, the CDR3 is TGCGCCAGCAGCTTGGTTGGTGGAGTTGGTTCACCCCTCCACTTT. Amino acid sequence: CASSLVGGVGSPLHF.

In its sample, this clone was seen once. V and J are TRBV5-4 and TRBJ1-6; D uncertain. The CDR3 is 14 residues long. CDR1 SGHNT and CDR2 YYREEE come from the germline V gene (reference sequence). Trimming took 0 bases from V and 6 from J, leaving 7 bases between them. In DNA form, the CDR3 reads TGTGCCAGCAGCTTGGACACTATTAATTCACCCCTCCACTTT. Its translation is CASSLDTINSPLHF.

This chain links TRBV11-2 with TRBJ1-4; D not certain. Germline assignment: CDR1 SGHAT and CDR2 FQNNGV. The CDR3 runs to 14 residues. The V gene lost 2 bases and the J gene lost 5 bases, with 9 bases spanning the gap. The CDR3 spells CASSLRLRNEKLFF. CDR3 coding DNA: TGTGCCAGCAGCTTAAGACTGAGAAATGAAAAACTGTTTTTT.

The chain combines TRBV15 with TRBJ2-3; D is possibly TRBD2 (5 bases). The CDR3 is 17 amino acids. The V gene's germline CDR1 is LNHNV and CDR2 YYDKDF (reference sequence). Trimming stripped 0 bases from V and 1 base from J, with 14 bases between. CDR3 amino acids: CATSRDTAGHGTDTQYF. The CDR3, as DNA: TGTGCCACCAGCAGAGATACGGCGGGCCATGGCACAGATACGCAGTATTTT.

V is TRBV27 and J is TRBJ1-6; D remains ambiguous. V was shortened by 3 bases and J by 9 bases, with 9 bases between the two germline ends. This CDR3 is 13 amino acids long. The germline gives CDR1 MNHEY, CDR2 SMNVEV (reference sequence). The CDR3 bases are TGTGCCAGCAGTTTTCAAGTCGGTTCACCCCTCCACTTT. It translates to CASSFQVGSPLHF.

This clone was seen more than once but under ten times. DNA for the CDR3: TGTGCCAGTAGTGCCGGGACAGGGTCTTCACCCCTCCACTTT. This sequence encodes CASSAGTGSSPLHF. The chain has TRBV19 and TRBJ1-6; 9 bases align to TRBD1. This CDR3 spans 14 amino acids. Looked up from germline, CDR1 is LNHDA and CDR2 is SQIVND (reference sequence). V was clipped by 5 bases and J by 9 bases; unmatched bases: 5.

J is TRBJ2-5 and V is TRBV14, with TRBD1 identical over 10 bases. V shed 4 bases, J shed 5 bases, and the junction held 4 bases outside the gene matches. CDR3 length equals 14 residues. Germline values: CDR1 SGHDN, CDR2 FVKESK. CDR3 sequence (DNA): TGTGCCAGCAGCCGCCGGACAGGGGGGGAGACCCAGTACTTC. This gives the protein CASSRRTGGETQYF.

V and J are TRBV5-1 and TRBJ1-2; TRBD1 is a possible D gene (5 bases). The CDR3 extends over 11 amino acids. CDR1 SGHRS and CDR2 YFSETQ come from the germline V gene. V lost 9 bases, J lost 6 bases, and 12 bases lay in between. The CDR3 DNA follows: TGCGCCATACAGGTTGAGGATGGCTACACCTTC. Translating it yields CAIQVEDGYTF.

This clone has only a few counts. The rearrangement links TRBV15 to TRBJ1-4; TRBD1 matches at 7 bases. The ends lost 1 base at V and 1 base at J; junction bases unmatched: 6. This CDR3 has 17 residues. The germline CDR1 and CDR2 sequences are LNHNV and YYDKDF (reference sequence). The CDR3 sequence is CATSRGRQGGTNEKLFF. The CDR3 DNA reads TGTGCCACCAGCAGAGGCAGACAGGGCGGAACTAATGAAAAACTGTTTTTT.

The CDR3 sequence: CASSFPRLAGYTDTQYF. The CDR3 DNA is TGTGCCAGCAGCTTTCCAAGACTAGCGGGATACACAGATACGCAGTATTTT. The J gene is TRBJ2-3, the V gene TRBV5-6, with TRBD2 identical over 11 bases. Germline V gene sequence: CDR1 SGHDT, CDR2 YYEEEE. The trim removed 2 bases at V and 2 bases at J, leaving 7 bases unmatched. This CDR3 has 17 residues.

The rearrangement links TRBV15 to TRBJ1-1; D remains ambiguous. This CDR3 spans 15 amino acids. In germline, CDR1 is LNHNV, CDR2 YYDKDF (reference sequence). V was trimmed by 0 bases and J by 1 base, leaving 9 bases between them. DNA for the CDR3: TGTGCCACCAGCAGAGACCTGACACGGAACACTGAAGCTTTCTTT. It codes for CATSRDLTRNTEAFF.

This chain connects TRBV7-3 to TRBJ1-1; D not certain. The CDR3 has 15 residues. The V end was cut by 5 bases, the J end by 4 bases, with 17 bases between. Germline CDR1 SGHTA, CDR2 FQGTGA. The CDR3: CASSPSPGTVTEAFF. DNA for the CDR3: TGTGCCAGCAGCCCCTCCCCCGGCACAGTCACTGAAGCTTTCTTT.

This clone showed up just once. The V gene is TRBV25-1, the J gene TRBJ1-6; the D is unclear. The V gene lost 5 bases and the J gene lost 5 bases, with 10 bases spanning the gap. The V gene's germline CDR1 is MGHDK and CDR2 SYGVNS. The CDR3 is made up of 14 amino acids. CDR3 region: CASSSAQDNSPLHF. CDR3 nucleotides: TGTGCCAGCAGTTCGGCCCAGGATAATTCACCCCTCCACTTT.

The CDR3, as DNA: TGTGCCAGCAGTCCTTATGTGGTCACTACTAATGAAAAACTGTTTTTT. This gives the protein CASSPYVVTTNEKLFF. The chain couples TRBV6-6 to TRBJ1-4; D remains ambiguous. CDR1 and CDR2 (germline): MNHNY, SVGAGI (reference sequence). The length of the CDR3 is 16 residues. V was clipped by 5 bases and J by 2 bases, with 15 bases between them.

This clone has only a few counts. V and J are TRBV9 and TRBJ1-4, with 8 bases matching TRBD1. Germline CDR1 is SGDLS and CDR2 is YYNGEE. This CDR3 contains 19 residues. Trimming removed 1 base from V and 5 bases from J; junction bases left unmatched: 16. The CDR3, as DNA: TGTGCCAGCAGCGTATCCGCTACCGACCCGGGACAGGAAAATGAAAAACTGTTTTTT. It is translated as CASSVSATDPGQENEKLFF.

Points on this clone: This sample includes further DNA sequences coding for the same CDR3. This sequence joins TRBV15 and TRBJ2-5; possibly TRBD2 for D (5 bases). This CDR3 spans 13 amino acids. Trimming took 0 bases from V and 5 from J, leaving 7 bases between them. Germline lookup yields CDR1 LNHNV and CDR2 YYDKDF (reference sequence). The CDR3 sequence: CATSRDRGETQYF. The CDR3 coding sequence is TGTGCCACCAGCAGAGATAGAGGGGAGACCCAGTACTTC.

V is TRBV9 and J is TRBJ2-1, with 12 nucleotides matching TRBD2. This CDR3 contains 17 residues. Trimming took 1 base from V and 4 from J; bases not matched to a gene: 6. Germline loops: CDR1 SGDLS, CDR2 YYNGEE. The CDR3 sequence: CASSVTATSGSYNEQFF. The CDR3 DNA reads TGTGCCAGCAGCGTAACCGCGACTAGCGGGAGTTACAATGAGCAGTTCTTC.

This rearrangement joins TRBV29-1 to TRBJ2-2; TRBD1 is a possible D gene (6 bases). Trimming removed 4 bases from V and 0 bases from J, with 9 bases in between. The CDR3 runs 14 residues. CDR1 SQVTM and CDR2 ANQGSEA come from the germline V gene. DNA for the CDR3: TGCAGCGTTGCCCACAGGGCGAACACCGGGGAGCTGTTTTTT. Its translation is CSVAHRANTGELFF.